This T cell receptor beta chain originates from a study of CD8+ T cells in alopecia areata. Treatment in this sample: oral pan-JAK inhibitor, 5-10 mg twice daily. This clone was seen more than once but under ten times. Its antigen is not identified. Following RNA extraction, reverse transcription yielded cDNA that acted as the sequencing template. Assay: immunoSEQ multiplex PCR; the TCRdb copy retains only in-frame clones and omits some. The sample yields approximately 210,000 clones, 50% to 75% seen once. Study outcomes and limitations: Among the 100 top clones, expanded CD8+ clones, like scalp clonality, were significantly decreased by tofacitinib.

The source was CD4+ T cells sorted from blood, collected at week 4, from a patient treated with tofacitinib. The source of this sequence is a human donor with alopecia areata.

As DNA, the CDR3 is TGCGCCAGCAGCTGGGGACAGGGAGTGAGCGAGCAGTACTTC. This translates into CASSWGQGVSEQYF. The chain employs TRBV5-1 and TRBJ2-7; 9 bases agree with TRBD1. This CDR3 is 14 amino acids long. From germline, CDR1 is SGHRS and CDR2 YFSETQ. V shed 3 bases, J shed 6 bases, and the junction held 7 bases outside the gene matches.